These 14 T cell receptor beta chains came from one sample sequenced in a study of PD-L1 blockade in urothelial cancer (dated by TCRdb to about 2017). In light of the paper, this sample's time point label describes: peripheral blood 6 weeks after treatment start. The library was prepared using the immunoSEQ multiplex PCR assay. In TCRdb, the immuneACCESS table is reduced to in-frame sequences with V and J assigned. These tables do not hold every clone; where another copy was compared, an unresolved V gene accounts for under half, and the others remain unexplained. The sample table records 100,000 to 150,000 clones; roughly 83% of these occur just once. The top ten hold 2.4% of the sample. Material: PBMCs, obtained around atezolizumab (anti-PD-L1) treatment. Source of these receptors: a man in his fifties with urothelial cancer.

There are a few counts of this clone. The V and J genes are TRBV28 and TRBJ2-5; 7 bases align to TRBD2. V shed 4 bases and J 2 bases; nucleotides not matched to a gene: 7. CDR3 length: 15 residues. Germline values: CDR1 MDHEN, CDR2 SYDVKM. In DNA, the CDR3 is TGTGCCAGCAGTTGGGGAGGGAACCAACAAGAGACCCAGTACTTC. It specifies CASSWGGNQQETQYF.

This clone was seen many times. The chain joins TRBV30 to TRBJ1-5, with a tentative D call TRBD1 (5 bases). Germline V CDR1 and CDR2: GTSNPN, SVGIG (reference sequence). Trimming removed 0 bases at V and 7 bases at J, with 13 bases between. The CDR3 covers 14 residues. The DNA for the CDR3 is TGTGCCTGGAGTGTAGAAAGGGGAAGGCAGCCCCAGCATTTT. Encoded protein: CAWSVERGRQPQHF.

The chain links TRBV29-1 to TRBJ2-2, with 10 nucleotides matching TRBD2. The CDR3 is 15 amino acids. Germline assignment: CDR1 SQVTM and CDR2 ANQGSEA. Trimming at V came to 4 bases and at J to 5 bases, leaving 7 bases not matched to a gene. CDR3 amino acids: CSVAAGTSDTGELFF. DNA for the CDR3: TGCAGCGTTGCGGCCGGGACTAGCGATACCGGGGAGCTGTTTTTT.

J is TRBJ2-7 and V is TRBV18, with a tentative D call TRBD1 (6 bases). Looked up from germline, CDR1 is KGHSH and CDR2 is LQKENI. The CDR3 spans 14 residues. Between the trimmed V and J ends, which lost 4 bases and 2 bases, there was a span of 12 bases. The chain's CDR3 is CASSQTTGTYEQYF. The CDR3 coding sequence is TGTGCCAGCTCACAAACGACAGGCACCTACGAGCAGTACTTC.

This clone appeared once. This rearrangement joins TRBV18 to TRBJ2-3; D call uncertain. Germline V gives CDR1 KGHSH, CDR2 LQKENI. This CDR3 is 15 amino acids long. Trimming took 4 bases from V and 3 from J, leaving 14 bases between them. CDR3 protein: CASSLLGQRTDTQYF. The CDR3 nucleotides are TGTGCCAGCTCACTTTTAGGCCAGAGGACAGATACGCAGTATTTT.

The gene calls are TRBV30 and TRBJ1-2, with D possibly being TRBD1 (6 bases). V was shortened by 4 bases and J by 0 bases, with 12 bases between the two germline ends. The CDR3 consists of 14 residues. Germline V gene lookup returns CDR1 GTSNPN and CDR2 SVGIG (reference sequence). CDR3 bases: TGTGCCTGGAATCGGGACACCTCTAACTATGGCTACACCTTC. It codes for CAWNRDTSNYGYTF.

This chain connects TRBV9 to TRBJ1-6; weak D call: TRBD1 (6 bases). The germline V gene encodes CDR1 SGDLS and CDR2 YYNGEE. V dropped 3 bases and J dropped 7 bases, with 14 bases sitting between them. The CDR3 loop spans 15 amino acids. This chain's CDR3 is CASSAQQGRNSPLHF. The CDR3 DNA follows: TGTGCCAGCAGCGCTCAACAGGGTCGAAATTCACCCCTCCACTTT.

This chain uses TRBV6-7 with TRBJ2-1, with TRBD2 identical over 8 bases. TRBV6-7 counts as an open reading frame of uncertain function. V was pared by 6 bases and J by 6 bases, with 10 bases of the junction left unmatched. The CDR3 is made up of 15 amino acids. CDR3 nucleotide sequence: TGTGCCAGCAGAACAGGTATACGGGAGGGCAATGAGCAGTTCTTC. Translated, it gives CASRTGIREGNEQFF.

The rearrangement joins TRBV2 to TRBJ2-3; tentative D call: TRBD2 (5 bases). The CDR3 totals 12 residues. The germline CDR1 and CDR2 sequences are SNHLY and FYNNEI. Trimming shortened V by 10 bases and J by 6 bases, and 14 bases separated the two germline ends. CDR3 sequence: CATMAGSDTQYF. The CDR3 nucleotides are TGTGCCACCATGGCGGGTTCGGATACGCAGTATTTT.

This clone has just one count. The chain links TRBV7-9 to TRBJ2-1; D may be TRBD2 (6 bases). CDR3 length: 14 residues. Trimming left V 3 bases short and J 4 bases short, with 10 bases between. Germline V gene data show CDR1 as SEHNR and CDR2 as FQNEAQ (reference sequence). CDR3 sequence reads: CASSLGLEYNEQFF. The CDR3 nucleotides read TGTGCCAGCAGCTTGGGACTCGAATACAATGAGCAGTTCTTC.

The chain recombines TRBV5-1 with TRBJ2-3, with D uncertain. The germline V and J ends were trimmed by 4 bases and 6 bases, with 12 bases remaining between them. This CDR3 spans 13 amino acids. Germline V lookup: CDR1 SGHRS, CDR2 YFSETQ. Written as DNA, the CDR3 is TGCGCCAGCAGCCCCCGGGTTCGGGATACGCAGTATTTT. Protein: CASSPRVRDTQYF.

The V and J genes are TRBV7-2 and TRBJ2-7, with 13 bases that match TRBD2. Germline CDR1 SGHTA, CDR2 FQGNSA. This CDR3 has 15 residues. The ends lost 4 bases at V and 6 bases at J; junction bases unmatched: 6. The chain's CDR3 is CASSSGLAGNREQYF. The DNA for the CDR3 is TGTGCCAGCAGCTCGGGACTAGCGGGAAACCGCGAGCAGTACTTC.

This chain uses TRBV21-1 with TRBJ2-7; the D segment call TRBD2 is taken from the table without a DNA check. TRBV21-1 is given as a pseudogene. CDR3 length equals 10 residues. The CDR3 nucleotides are TGTGCTCCTAGCGGCTACGAGCAGTACTTC. The encoded protein is CAPSGYEQYF.

The chain employs TRBV16 and TRBJ1-3; D ambiguous. The CDR3 spans 15 residues. Trimming left V 1 base short and J 4 bases short, with 11 bases between. Germline V gene data show CDR1 as KGHSY and CDR2 as FQNENV. CDR3 loop: CASSQYPAGGNTIYF. CDR3 nucleotides: TGTGCCAGCAGCCAATATCCTGCGGGAGGAAACACCATATATTTT. Supplemented by reference TRBV16 and TRBJ1-3, the full variable domain reads GEEVAQTPKHLVRGEGQKAKLYCAPIKGHSYVFWYQQVLKNEFKFLISFQNENVFDETGMPKERFSAKCLPNSPCSLEIQATKLEDSAVYFCASSQYPAGGNTIYFGEGSWLTVV.